This T cell receptor beta chain is from a study of T cell responses to AZD1222 COVID-19 vaccine. Study findings and constraints: In all cases, repertoires were sampled only after the peak T cell response. Donor demographics were predominantly white British with a female majority; clonal diversity may be underestimated.

Assay used: immunoSEQ multiplex PCR; TCRdb lists only in-frame clones, some missing. The repertoire holds around 120,000 clones, with 92% as singletons. Remarks on this clone: Antigen: not known.

V was cut by 7 bases and J by 4 bases, with 14 bases left in between. This CDR3 contains 14 residues. Per germline, CDR1 MGHRA and CDR2 YSYEKL. This chain connects TRBV4-1 to TRBJ1-3, with D unresolved. The specimen was peripheral blood, collected on day 0 of AZD1222 vaccination. This clonotype was sampled from an adult in good health. CDR3 sequence: CASKLVSQGNTIYF. The CDR3 DNA sequence: TGCGCCAGCAAATTGGTGAGCCAAGGAAACACCATATATTTT.